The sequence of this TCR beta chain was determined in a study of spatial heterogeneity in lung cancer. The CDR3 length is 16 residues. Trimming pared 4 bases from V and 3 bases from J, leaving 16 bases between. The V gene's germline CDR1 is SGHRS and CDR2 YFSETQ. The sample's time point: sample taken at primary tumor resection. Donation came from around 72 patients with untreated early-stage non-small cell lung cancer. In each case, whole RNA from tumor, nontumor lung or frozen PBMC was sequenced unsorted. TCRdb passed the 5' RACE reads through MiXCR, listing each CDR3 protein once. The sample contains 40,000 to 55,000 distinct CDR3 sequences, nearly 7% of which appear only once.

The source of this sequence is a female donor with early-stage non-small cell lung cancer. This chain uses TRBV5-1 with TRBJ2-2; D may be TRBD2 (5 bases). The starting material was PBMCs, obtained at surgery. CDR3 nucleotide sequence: TGCGCCAGCAGCGGCCGGGATCGGGTCGACACCGGGGAGCTGTTTTTT. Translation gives CASSGRDRVDTGELFF.